What follows is one TCR beta chain and its context. The record originates from a study of blood T cell repertoires in COVID-19. Study-level information: Sources were T cells, B-cell-depleted T cells, or PBMCs; the material itself was cDNA or gDNA.

Under the authors' procedure: Estimated nucleated cell counts came from reference gene primer amplification. Clones were read by immunoSEQ multiplex PCR, and TCRdb kept only the in-frame ones, dropping some. V, J and clone size were drawn from that table, and D and trimming were deduced from the DNA. The table includes 100,000 or so clones, about 85% detected once. The sample was peripheral blood. The receptor's source is a human donor in a cohort sampled during active COVID-19.

The CDR3 reads CASSEPGQGVDYGYTF. Written as DNA, the CDR3 is TGCGCCAGCAGTGAGCCCGGACAGGGAGTGGACTATGGCTACACCTTC. The chain links TRBV10-2 to TRBJ1-2; 8 nucleotides align to TRBD1. This CDR3 is 16 amino acids long. Germline loops: CDR1 WSHSY, CDR2 SAAADI. Trimming at V came to 2 bases and at J to 3 bases, leaving 8 bases not matched to a gene.